What follows are 17 T cell receptor beta chains derived from one specimen sequenced in a study of blood T cell repertoires in COVID-19 (dated by TCRdb to the early 2020s). The library was produced with the immunoSEQ multiplex PCR assay. Entries here come from immuneACCESS through TCRdb and include only in-frame sequences with V and J called. Some clones fail to appear in such tables; in the studies checked, an unresolved V gene covers under half of the shortfall, and the cause of the remainder is unknown. This sample gives some 260,000 clones in total; 70% to 90% of them show up just once. Around 3.3% of the sample is taken by the ten largest. The sample consisted of peripheral blood. The receptor source for this set is a man aged 18 to 30 with active or convalescent COVID-19.

This chain uses TRBV6-2 or TRBV6-3 with TRBJ2-1, with TRBD2 as a possible D gene (6 bases). CDR1 and CDR2 from the germline V gene are MNHEY and SVGEGT. Trimming took 7 bases from V and 6 from J, leaving 13 bases between them. This CDR3 contains 13 residues. The CDR3 DNA is TGTGCCAGCATCCCGGGAGCCGGCAATGAGCAGTTCTTC. This sequence encodes CASIPGAGNEQFF.

The chain has TRBV30 and TRBJ1-2; D call uncertain. This CDR3 is 12 amino acids long. The germline V gene has CDR1 GTSNPN and CDR2 SVGIG (reference sequence). The V and J ends lost 3 bases and 13 bases respectively, with 18 bases between them. The CDR3 protein is CAWRGPVGVSTF. The CDR3, as DNA: TGTGCCTGGAGGGGTCCTGTCGGGGTCTCCACCTTC.

The V and J genes are TRBV2 and TRBJ2-7; D gene unclear. Trimming shortened V by 6 bases and J by 0 bases, and 9 bases separated the two germline ends. Germline CDR1 and CDR2: SNHLY and FYNNEI. This CDR3 comprises 13 residues. The DNA of the CDR3 is TGTGCCAGCAGCCCTACTTCCTCCTACGAGCAGTACTTC. It translates to CASSPTSSYEQYF.

The chain combines TRBV6-5 with TRBJ2-7; TRBD2 is a possible D gene (5 bases). CDR3 length: 15 residues. Germline CDR1 and CDR2: MNHEY and SVGAGI. The V end was cut by 0 bases, the J end by 4 bases, with 13 bases between. The CDR3 DNA follows: TGTGCCAGCAGTTACTCACGAGGGAGCGCATACGAGCAGTACTTC. It is translated as CASSYSRGSAYEQYF.

The chain carries TRBV6-2 or TRBV6-3 and TRBJ2-7; 11 nucleotides agree with TRBD2. This CDR3 has 17 residues. The germline gives CDR1 MNHEY, CDR2 SVGEGT. The trim removed 6 bases at V and 0 bases at J, leaving 10 bases unmatched. Written as DNA, the CDR3 is TGTGCCAGCAGCCAGCCGGGACTAGCGGAAAACTCCTACGAGCAGTACTTC. This translates into CASSQPGLAENSYEQYF.

The chain combines TRBV15 with TRBJ1-1, with 7 bases lining up with TRBD1. After removal of 0 bases from V and 2 bases from J, the junction contained 6 bases not matched to a gene. The length of the CDR3 is 16 residues. Germline loops: CDR1 LNHNV, CDR2 YYDKDF (reference sequence). As DNA, the CDR3 is TGTGCCACCAGCAGAGAAGGTGGGACAGAAAACACTGAAGCTTTCTTT. Amino acid sequence: CATSREGGTENTEAFF.

The chain carries TRBV11-1 and TRBJ2-7; D uncertain. From germline, CDR1 is SGHAT and CDR2 FQDESV (reference sequence). The CDR3 is 11 residues long. V lost 4 bases and J 4 bases, leaving 5 bases between the germline ends. Here the CDR3 reads CASSSPYEQYF. The CDR3 nucleotides are TGTGCCAGCAGCTCCCCATACGAGCAGTACTTC. Based on the CDR3 plus reference TRBV11-1 and TRBJ2-7, the full variable domain is EAEVAQSPRYKITEKSQAVAFWCDPISGHATLYWYRQILGQGPELLVQFQDESVVDDSQLPKDRFSAERLKGVDSTLKIQPAELGDSAMYLCASSSPYEQYFGPGTRLTVT.

The rearrangement uses TRBV7-2 and TRBJ1-1; possibly TRBD1 for D (5 bases). This CDR3 is built from 14 residues. In germline, CDR1 is SGHTA, CDR2 FQGNSA. V was shortened by 5 bases and J by 1 base, with 11 bases between the two germline ends. This CDR3 is CASSRGTANTEAFF. As DNA, the CDR3 is TGTGCCAGCAGCCGGGGGACGGCGAACACTGAAGCTTTCTTT.

The V gene is TRBV28, the J gene TRBJ1-2; TRBD1 is a possible D gene (5 bases). The V end was cut by 5 bases, the J end by 0 bases, with 10 bases between. The CDR3 consists of 14 residues. Per germline, CDR1 MDHEN and CDR2 SYDVKM. CDR3 bases: TGTGCCAGCAGTATCCTGACAGCTAACTATGGCTACACCTTC. Its protein product is CASSILTANYGYTF.

J is TRBJ1-4 and V is TRBV10-3; possibly TRBD1 for D (6 bases). Looked up from germline, CDR1 is ENHRY and CDR2 is SYGVKD. The CDR3 length is 16 residues. V lost 0 bases and J 6 bases, leaving 14 bases between the germline ends. As DNA, the CDR3 is TGTGCCATCAGTGAGTCGAATGGGGCAGGGGATGAAAAACTGTTTTTT. It is translated as CAISESNGAGDEKLFF.

This clone was detected only once. The gene calls are TRBV27 and TRBJ2-1; maybe TRBD2 (6 bases). The V end was cut by 2 bases, the J end by 9 bases, with 17 bases between. CDR1 MNHEY and CDR2 SMNVEV come from the germline V gene (reference sequence). This CDR3 region has 15 residues. The CDR3 reads CASSLMWSGVGEQFF. CDR3 DNA: TGTGCCAGCAGTTTAATGTGGTCGGGGGTGGGTGAGCAGTTCTTC.

This chain joins TRBV7-2 and TRBJ2-5, with 8 bases fitting TRBD1. Unmatched junction bases numbered 4, after V lost 5 bases and J lost 5 bases. The CDR3 is made up of 13 amino acids. Looked up from germline, CDR1 is SGHTA and CDR2 is FQGNSA. The CDR3 DNA follows: TGTGCCAGCAGCCAGGACAGGGACGAGACCCAGTACTTC. Translated, it gives CASSQDRDETQYF. The entire variable domain, with the rest obtained from reference TRBV7-2 and TRBJ2-5, is as follows: GAGVSQSPSNKVTEKGKDVELRCDPISGHTALYWYRQSLGQGLEFLIYFQGNSAPDKSGLPSDRFSAERTGGSVSTLTIQRTQQEDSAVYLCASSQDRDETQYFGPGTRLLVL.

This clone is a singleton in its sample. The gene calls are TRBV2 and TRBJ2-5; 10 bases are a match to TRBD2. Looked up from germline, CDR1 is SNHLY and CDR2 is FYNNEI. V shed 1 base and J 4 bases; nucleotides not matched to a gene: 9. CDR3 length: 17 amino acids. CDR3 in amino acids: CASSEGLAGDSGETQYF. The CDR3 DNA follows: TGTGCCAGCAGTGAAGGCCTAGCGGGGGATTCAGGAGAGACCCAGTACTTC. Complete variable domain (other parts from reference TRBV2 and TRBJ2-5): EPEVTQTPSHQVTQMGQEVILRCVPISNHLYFYWYRQILGQKVEFLVSFYNNEISEKSEIFDDQFSVERPDGSNFTLKIRSTKLEDSAMYFCASSEGLAGDSGETQYFGPGTRLLVL.

The chain joins TRBV5-1 to TRBJ2-5; D might be TRBD1 (5 bases). The germline V and J ends were trimmed by 0 bases and 1 base, with 13 bases remaining between them. Germline CDR1 reads SGHRS; CDR2 reads YFSETQ. CDR3 length equals 16 residues. CDR3 bases: TGCGCCAGCAGCTTGGCCAGGGCAGGGTCCCAAGAGACCCAGTACTTC. As protein: CASSLARAGSQETQYF.

This clone was observed once. The chain has TRBV5-1 and TRBJ1-1; no reliable D call. Looked up from germline, CDR1 is SGHRS and CDR2 is YFSETQ. V shed 0 bases and J shed 1 base, with 7 bases lying between them. The CDR3 is 14 amino acids. The CDR3 protein is CASSLAPGNTEAFF. The CDR3 DNA sequence: TGCGCCAGCAGCTTGGCCCCAGGGAACACTGAAGCTTTCTTT.

J is TRBJ2-1 and V is TRBV5-1, with 11 positions matching TRBD2. Germline V gives CDR1 SGHRS, CDR2 YFSETQ. Trimming removed 0 bases from V and 8 bases from J; junction bases left unmatched: 10. The CDR3 totals 17 residues. This chain's CDR3 is CASSLAQTSGSWDEQFF. The CDR3 DNA reads TGCGCCAGCAGCTTGGCCCAAACTAGCGGGAGTTGGGATGAGCAGTTCTTC.

The chain couples TRBV28 to TRBJ1-5; D gene unclear. Trimming shortened V by 2 bases and J by 0 bases, and 8 bases separated the two germline ends. Germline V gene data show CDR1 as MDHEN and CDR2 as SYDVKM. The CDR3 runs 15 residues. This CDR3 reads CASSLGANSNQPQHF. The DNA for the CDR3 is TGTGCCAGCAGTTTAGGAGCAAATAGCAATCAGCCCCAGCATTTT.